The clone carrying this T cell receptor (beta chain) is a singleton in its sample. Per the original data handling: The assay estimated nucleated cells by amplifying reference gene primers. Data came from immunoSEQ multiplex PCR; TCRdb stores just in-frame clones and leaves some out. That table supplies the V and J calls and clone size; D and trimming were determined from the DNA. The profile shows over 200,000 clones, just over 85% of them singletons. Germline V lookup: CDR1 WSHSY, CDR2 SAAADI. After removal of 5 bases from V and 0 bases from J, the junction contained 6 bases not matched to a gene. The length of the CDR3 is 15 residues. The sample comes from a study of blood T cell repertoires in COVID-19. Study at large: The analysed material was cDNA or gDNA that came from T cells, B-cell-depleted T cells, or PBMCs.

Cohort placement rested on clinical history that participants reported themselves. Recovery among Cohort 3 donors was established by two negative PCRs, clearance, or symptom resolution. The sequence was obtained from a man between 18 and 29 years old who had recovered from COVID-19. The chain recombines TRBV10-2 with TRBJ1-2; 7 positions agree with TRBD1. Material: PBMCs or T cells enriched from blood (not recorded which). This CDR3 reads CASSPPGTANYGYTF. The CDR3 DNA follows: TGCGCCAGCAGTCCTCCCGGGACAGCTAACTATGGCTACACCTTC.